This record looks at one TCR beta chain sequence and its context. Its specificity is unknown. The entry originates in a study of cytomegalovirus exposure and HLA in healthy donors. Trimming took 5 bases from V and 5 from J, leaving 4 bases between them. The CDR3 covers 12 residues. From germline, CDR1 is SGHTA and CDR2 FQGTGA. The PCR was carried out with 60 Vbeta primers and 13 Jbeta primers. Assay: immunoSEQ multiplex PCR; the TCRdb copy retains only in-frame clones and omits some. The sample holds 130,000 or so clones, roughly two thirds seen once. Study-level results: There were 150 to 200 TCR beta chains listed as cytomegalovirus-associated. It was only CMV serostatus that was available as immune exposure information.

This rearrangement joins TRBV7-3 to TRBJ1-6; D uncertain. The sequence was obtained from a male donor in good health and CMV-seronegative. The sequencing input was PBMCs. CDR3 nucleotide sequence: TGTGCCAGCAGCGACAATAATTCACCCCTCCACTTT. Translation gives CASSDNNSPLHF.